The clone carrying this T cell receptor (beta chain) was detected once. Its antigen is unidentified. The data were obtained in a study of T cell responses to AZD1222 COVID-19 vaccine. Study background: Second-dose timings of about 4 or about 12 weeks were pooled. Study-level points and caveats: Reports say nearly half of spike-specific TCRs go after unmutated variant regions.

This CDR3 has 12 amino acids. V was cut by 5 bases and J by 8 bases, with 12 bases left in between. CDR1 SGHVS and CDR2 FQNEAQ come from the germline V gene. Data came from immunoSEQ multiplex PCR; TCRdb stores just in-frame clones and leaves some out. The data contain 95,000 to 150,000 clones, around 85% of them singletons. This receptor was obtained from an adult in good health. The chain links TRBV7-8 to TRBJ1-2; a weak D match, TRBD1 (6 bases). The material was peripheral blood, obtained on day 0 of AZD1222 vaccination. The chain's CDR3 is CASSAGAWGYTF. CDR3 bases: TGTGCCAGCAGCGCGGGGGCGTGGGGCTACACCTTC.